This TCR beta chain appears in the sequencing data of a study of neoadjuvant anti-PD-1 for oral cavity cancer. Between the trimmed V and J ends, which lost 6 bases and 3 bases, there was a span of 20 bases. The length of the CDR3 is 16 residues. The V gene's germline CDR1 is SGHNT and CDR2 YENEEA. Some clones are missing from TCRdb's copy, which holds only in-frame ones; the method was immunoSEQ multiplex PCR. The sample holds approximately 6,900 clones; around 75% are singletons and the top ten take 3.1%. V and J are TRBV11-3 and TRBJ1-2, with D possibly matching TRBD1 (5 bases). Sequences were derived from PBMCs, sampled before nivolumab (anti-PD-1) treatment. The sequence came from a person aged 40 to 85 with oral cavity squamous cell carcinoma. Written as DNA, the CDR3 is TGTGCCAGCAGTCTACTATTCAGGGAGGGAGACTATGGCTACACCTTC. Its translation is CASSLLFREGDYGYTF.